What follows are 30 T cell receptor beta chains derived from one specimen sequenced in a study of shared clonotypes between healthy human individuals. CD45RO-negative CD8 cells positively selected for CCR7 made up the naive population, which excluded terminally differentiated effector memory CD45RA+ cells. TCRdb's table, derived via immunoSEQ multiplex PCR, lists solely in-frame clones and lacks some. The table shows around 600,000 clones, with around 96% occurring only once. Input material: naive CD8+ T cells sorted from blood. These receptors originate from a woman younger than 45 in good health.

This clone is a singleton in its sample. The genes are TRBV9 and TRBJ2-3; 7 bases agree with TRBD1. The CDR3 sequence is 14 residues long. V lost 3 bases and J lost 4; bases outside the gene matches: 5. CDR1 and CDR2 (germline): SGDLS, YYNGEE. CDR3 region: CASSGGQRSDTQYF. CDR3 DNA sequence: TGTGCCAGCAGCGGGGGACAGCGCTCAGATACGCAGTATTTT.

The chain combines TRBV11-2 with TRBJ1-1; TRBD1 is a possible D gene (6 bases). The germline V and J ends were trimmed by 5 bases and 5 bases, with 15 bases remaining between them. In germline, CDR1 is SGHAT, CDR2 FQNNGV. The CDR3 extends over 14 amino acids. The CDR3 region is CASSEPVRGTEAFF. The CDR3 nucleotides read TGTGCCAGCAGCGAACCGGTTAGGGGGACTGAAGCTTTCTTT.

The chain has TRBV14 and TRBJ2-5; no reliable D call. The DNA matches TRBJ2-7 better at its end, which makes the J call doubtful. CDR1 and CDR2 from the germline V gene are SGHDN and FVKESK. This CDR3 has 13 amino acids. CDR3 nucleotides: TGTGCCAGCAGCCAGGGAATTGGCTACGAGCAGTACTTC. This encodes CASSQGIGYEQYF.

This chain links TRBV30 with TRBJ2-6; 7 positions match TRBD1. The CDR3 sequence is 15 residues long. J gave up 0 bases and V 4 bases, and 3 bases lay outside the gene matches. CDR1 is GTSNPN and CDR2 is SVGIG in the germline V gene (reference sequence). CDR3 DNA: TGTGCCTGGAATACAGGGGTCTCTGGGGCCAACGTCCTGACTTTC. Translation: CAWNTGVSGANVLTF.

On this clone: Other nucleotide sequences from this sample produce the same CDR3. The chain recombines TRBV9 with TRBJ2-7; 10 bases fit TRBD1. V was pared by 3 bases and J by 3 bases, with 3 bases of the junction left unmatched. The germline V gene has CDR1 SGDLS and CDR2 YYNGEE. This CDR3 has 14 amino acids. The CDR3 region has the DNA TGTGCCAGCAGCGCAGGACAGGGGGGCTACGAGCAGTACTTC. This encodes CASSAGQGGYEQYF. Based on the CDR3 plus reference TRBV9 and TRBJ2-7, the full variable domain is DSGVTQTPKHLITATGQRVTLRCSPRSGDLSVYWYQQSLDQGLQFLIQYYNGEERAKGNILERFSAQQFPDLHSELNLSSLELGDSALYFCASSAGQGGYEQYFGPGTRLTVT.

This clone was seen only once. The genes are TRBV28 and TRBJ2-7; unclear D gene. From germline, CDR1 is MDHEN and CDR2 SYDVKM. V was pared by 6 bases and J by 3 bases, with 12 bases between. The CDR3 runs 13 residues. CDR3 sequence reads: CASRPPAYYEQYF. For the CDR3, the DNA is TGTGCCAGCAGACCCCCAGCGTACTACGAGCAGTACTTC.

The rearrangement uses TRBV27 and TRBJ2-7; no clear D gene. Germline CDR1 reads MNHEY; CDR2 reads SMNVEV (reference sequence). V lost 5 bases and J 0 bases, leaving 11 bases between the germline ends. This CDR3 has 14 residues. The CDR3 nucleotides read TGTGCCAGCAGTAAACCGGACCCCTCCTACGAGCAGTACTTC. This translates into CASSKPDPSYEQYF.

The chain recombines TRBV27 with TRBJ1-2; 7 bases are a match to TRBD1. V lost 2 bases to trimming and J lost 4 bases; unmatched junction nucleotides: 7. The CDR3 spans 15 residues. Looked up from germline, CDR1 is MNHEY and CDR2 is SMNVEV (reference sequence). This CDR3 reads CASSLVGTAAYGYTF. The DNA of the CDR3 is TGTGCCAGCAGTTTAGTGGGGACAGCAGCCTATGGCTACACCTTC.

This clone was observed once. The chain uses TRBV4-2 and TRBJ2-7; D is ambiguous. This CDR3 spans 15 amino acids. Per the germline V gene, CDR1 is LGHNA and CDR2 is YNFKEQ. Trimming pared 0 bases from V and 2 bases from J, leaving 11 bases between. The chain's CDR3 is CASSQEAYGTYEQYF. The CDR3 DNA reads as TGTGCCAGCAGCCAAGAGGCCTACGGAACCTACGAGCAGTACTTC.

This clone appeared once. The chain uses TRBV4-1 and TRBJ1-2; 8 bases map to TRBD1. Germline V gene lookup returns CDR1 MGHRA and CDR2 YSYEKL. V lost 3 bases and J lost 6; bases outside the gene matches: 9. CDR3 length: 15 amino acids. The CDR3 is CASSHPNDRGDGYTF. CDR3 nucleotide sequence: TGCGCCAGCAGCCACCCAAATGACAGGGGTGATGGCTACACCTTC.

The chain combines TRBV11-2 with TRBJ2-7; the match to TRBD2 covers 8 bases. Trimming at V came to 0 bases and at J to 7 bases, leaving 8 bases not matched to a gene. Germline V CDR1 and CDR2: SGHAT, FQNNGV. The CDR3 sequence is 15 residues long. CDR3 sequence (DNA): TGTGCCAGCAGCTTAGATCGTGGACTAGCCCGGGAGCAGTACTTC. This codes for CASSLDRGLAREQYF. The whole variable domain, remainder taken from reference TRBV11-2 and TRBJ2-7, is EAGVAQSPRYKIIEKRQSVAFWCNPISGHATLYWYQQILGQGPKLLIQFQNNGVVDDSQLPKDRFSAERLKGVDSTLKIQPAKLEDSAVYLCASSLDRGLAREQYFGPGTRLTVT.

The chain is built from TRBV19 and TRBJ1-2, with D possibly being TRBD1 (5 bases). Per the germline V gene, CDR1 is LNHDA and CDR2 is SQIVND (reference sequence). The V end was cut by 10 bases, the J end by 3 bases, with 15 bases between. The CDR3 spans 13 residues. The CDR3 is CATLKSGDYGYTF. DNA for the CDR3: TGTGCCACCCTTAAGTCGGGGGACTATGGCTACACCTTC. The full variable domain, in which reference TRBV19 and TRBJ1-2 provide the parts outside the CDR3, is DGGITQSPKYLFRKEGQNVTLSCEQNLNHDAMYWYRQDPGQGLRLIYYSQIVNDFQKGDIAEGYSVSREKKESFPLTVTSAQKNPTAFYLCATLKSGDYGYTFGSGTRLTVV.

The rearrangement links TRBV27 to TRBJ1-2, with unresolved D. In germline, CDR1 is MNHEY, CDR2 SMNVEV (reference sequence). Trimming took off 5 bases at V and 5 bases at J, with 12 bases between the two ends. CDR3 size: 13 residues. CDR3 amino acids: CASSPHRKYGYTF. In nucleotides, the CDR3 is TGTGCCAGCAGTCCCCACCGGAAGTATGGCTACACCTTC.

The genes are TRBV9 and TRBJ2-5, with a possible D match to TRBD1 (6 bases). CDR1 and CDR2 from the germline V gene are SGDLS and YYNGEE. This CDR3 is built from 16 residues. The germline V and J ends were trimmed by 4 bases and 5 bases, with 21 bases remaining between them. The CDR3 coding sequence is TGTGCCAGCAGCTCTCCAGGGGCCGGGTGGGAGGAGACCCAGTACTTC. Encoded protein: CASSSPGAGWEETQYF. Based on the CDR3 plus reference TRBV9 and TRBJ2-5, the full variable domain is DSGVTQTPKHLITATGQRVTLRCSPRSGDLSVYWYQQSLDQGLQFLIQYYNGEERAKGNILERFSAQQFPDLHSELNLSSLELGDSALYFCASSSPGAGWEETQYFGPGTRLLVL.

This sequence joins TRBV27 and TRBJ2-1; the D is unclear. CDR1 and CDR2 (germline): MNHEY, SMNVEV (reference sequence). This CDR3 contains 12 residues. The germline V and J ends were trimmed by 6 bases and 5 bases, with 8 bases remaining between them. CDR3 loop: CASRKSHNEQFF. Here the CDR3 DNA reads TGTGCCAGCAGAAAATCCCACAATGAGCAGTTCTTC.

V and J are TRBV15 and TRBJ2-1; TRBD2 matches 7 bases. Germline V gene sequence: CDR1 LNHNV, CDR2 YYDKDF (reference sequence). This CDR3 region has 16 residues. With V trimmed by 0 bases and J by 6 bases, 8 bases remained unmatched. The CDR3 coding sequence is TGTGCCACCAGCAGAGATGGGGGACTAAACCCCAATGAGCAGTTCTTC. Translated, it gives CATSRDGGLNPNEQFF.

The chain joins TRBV15 to TRBJ2-3, with D hard to call. CDR3 size: 16 residues. Between the trimmed V and J ends, which lost 3 bases and 5 bases, there was a span of 18 bases. The germline V gene has CDR1 LNHNV and CDR2 YYDKDF (reference sequence). CDR3 loop: CATSRLNQPWRDTQYF. Here the CDR3 DNA reads TGTGCCACCAGCAGGCTCAACCAGCCCTGGAGAGATACGCAGTATTTT.

The V call is TRBV5-5, the J call TRBJ2-7; 11 bases align to TRBD2. Germline loops: CDR1 SGHKS, CDR2 YYEKEE (reference sequence). CDR3 size: 15 residues. V dropped 3 bases and J dropped 5; count of bases not matched to a gene: 7. CDR3 residues: CASSYSGRAGDEQYF. Written as DNA, the CDR3 is TGTGCCAGCAGCTATAGCGGGAGGGCGGGGGACGAGCAGTACTTC.

V and J are TRBV28 and TRBJ1-5; D possibly corresponds to TRBD1 (5 bases). Germline CDR1 reads MDHEN; CDR2 reads SYDVKM. CDR3 length: 14 amino acids. V lost 7 bases and J 6 bases, leaving 16 bases between the germline ends. This CDR3 reads CASNLGQGGQPQHF. The DNA of the CDR3 is TGTGCCAGCAACCTCGGGCAGGGCGGTCAGCCCCAGCATTTT.

The rearrangement joins TRBV6-1 to TRBJ2-7; D remains ambiguous. Germline V gene sequence: CDR1 MNHNS, CDR2 SASEGT. Trimming took off 3 bases at V and 3 bases at J, with 15 bases between the two ends. This CDR3 has 15 amino acids. In nucleotides, the CDR3 is TGTGCCAGCAGTGATTTTGGGCTTTCCCTCTACGAGCAGTACTTC. It codes for CASSDFGLSLYEQYF.

A single count supports this clone. The CDR3 DNA reads TGTGCCAGCAGTTCCCTCTCGACAGGGGGCGTGACAGATACGCAGTATTTT. Translating gives CASSSLSTGGVTDTQYF. V usage is TRBV27 and J usage is TRBJ2-3, with 10 bases fitting TRBD1. The length of the CDR3 is 17 residues. The germline V gene encodes CDR1 MNHEY and CDR2 SMNVEV (reference sequence). Trimming at V came to 4 bases and at J to 3 bases, leaving 10 bases not matched to a gene.

The J gene is TRBJ1-4, the V gene TRBV2, with D possibly TRBD1 on 5 matching bases. The CDR3 consists of 14 residues. Germline values: CDR1 SNHLY, CDR2 FYNNEI. V dropped 6 bases and J dropped 10 bases, with 18 bases sitting between them. The CDR3 coding sequence is TGTGCCAGCAGGGGGTGGAACAGGATGGGAAAACTGTTTTTT. Amino acids: CASRGWNRMGKLFF.

V is TRBV28 and J is TRBJ2-1, with D hard to call. Germline CDR1 reads MDHEN; CDR2 reads SYDVKM. CDR3 length equals 13 residues. V was pared by 1 base and J by 6 bases, with 7 bases between. CDR3 nucleotides: TGTGCCAGCAGTTTATCCGGAATCAATGAGCAGTTCTTC. Its protein product is CASSLSGINEQFF.

The rearrangement links TRBV2 to TRBJ1-1; TRBD1 might be the D (6 bases). V lost 0 bases and J lost 11, with 25 bases in between. Germline lookup yields CDR1 SNHLY and CDR2 FYNNEI. The CDR3 loop spans 17 amino acids. CDR3 in DNA: TGTGCCAGCAGTGAAGCGCATATTAGGCAGGGGATGATTAGCGCTTTCTTT. Its translation: CASSEAHIRQGMISAFF.

The chain employs TRBV29-1 and TRBJ2-6; D gene uncertain. The CDR3 runs 17 residues. The V end lost 2 bases, the J end lost 0 bases, and 14 bases lay between the germline ends. Germline assignment: CDR1 SQVTM and CDR2 ANQGSEA. CDR3 nucleotides: TGCAGCGTTGAATCGGCAGTACCTTCCTCTGGGGCCAACGTCCTGACTTTC. It translates to CSVESAVPSSGANVLTF. Based on the CDR3 plus reference TRBV29-1 and TRBJ2-6, the full variable domain is SAVISQKPSRDICQRGTSLTIQCQVDSQVTMMFWYRQQPGQSLTLIATANQGSEATYESGFVIDKFPISRPNLTFSTLTVSNMSPEDSSIYLCSVESAVPSSGANVLTFGAGSRLTVL.

The rearrangement links TRBV6-6 to TRBJ2-7, with a tentative D call TRBD2 (6 bases). The germline CDR1 and CDR2 sequences are MNHNY and SVGAGI (reference sequence). The ends were cut back, 6 bases at V and 1 base at J, with 19 bases in the middle. This CDR3 contains 16 residues. CDR3 region: CASSSFFAGLSYEQYF. The CDR3 bases are TGTGCCAGCAGCTCCTTTTTCGCGGGGCTTTCCTACGAGCAGTACTTC.

This clone was observed a single time. The chain employs TRBV9 and TRBJ2-5; TRBD1 matches 11 bases. V shed 4 bases, J shed 0 bases, and the junction held 8 bases outside the gene matches. CDR1 is SGDLS, CDR2 YYNGEE, per germline. There are 17 residues in the CDR3. In DNA form, the CDR3 reads TGTGCCAGCAGCCCTGGTCGGGACAGGGGGAACCAAGAGACCCAGTACTTC. This translates into CASSPGRDRGNQETQYF.

This chain links TRBV28 with TRBJ2-7; 9 bases agree with TRBD1. The V gene's germline CDR1 is MDHEN and CDR2 SYDVKM. This CDR3 comprises 16 residues. J lost 6 bases, V lost 3 bases, and 12 bases had no gene match. In nucleotides, the CDR3 is TGTGCCAGCAGTTTTCCCCTGGGGACAGGGTGGTTCGAGCAGTACTTC. It codes for CASSFPLGTGWFEQYF. The whole variable domain, filled in from reference TRBV28 and TRBJ2-7, reads DVKVTQSSRYLVKRTGEKVFLECVQDMDHENMFWYRQDPGLGLRLIYFSYDVKMKEKGDIPEGYSVSREKKERFSLILESASTNQTSMYLCASSFPLGTGWFEQYFGPGTRLTVT.

The rearrangement links TRBV2 to TRBJ2-5, with TRBD1 matching 8 bases. The J call is uncertain, as TRBJ2-7 better fits the DNA end. Germline lookup yields CDR1 SNHLY and CDR2 FYNNEI. This CDR3 spans 15 amino acids. CDR3 amino acids: CASSEPGQAPYEQYF. Written as DNA, the CDR3 is TGTGCCAGCAGTGAACCGGGACAGGCCCCCTACGAGCAGTACTTC.

The rearrangement joins TRBV5-4 to TRBJ2-7; 9 bases are a match to TRBD2. This CDR3 comprises 17 residues. J was trimmed by 5 bases and V by 1 base; bases with no gene match: 13. The V gene's germline CDR1 is SGHNT and CDR2 YYREEE (reference sequence). This CDR3 reads CASSLRSGVAGVHEQYF. CDR3 nucleotide sequence: TGTGCCAGCAGCTTGCGTAGTGGTGTAGCGGGAGTTCACGAGCAGTACTTC. Combining the CDR3 with reference TRBV5-4 and TRBJ2-7 gives the whole variable domain ETGVTQSPTHLIKTRGQQVTLRCSSQSGHNTVSWYQQALGQGPQFIFQYYREEENGRGNFPPRFSGLQFPNYSSELNVNALELDDSALYLCASSLRSGVAGVHEQYFGPGTRLTVT.